This entry is about one TCR beta chain. Its antigen is as yet unknown. It was 10^5 or so TCR templates that were assayed per sample. Sequencing used immunoSEQ multiplex PCR; TCRdb keeps in-frame clones, though not all of them. The sample gives 70,000 to 90,000 clones, 85% to 90% of which show up once; over 12% is in the top ten. This sample is part of a study of siplizumab effects on memory and regulatory T cells. J was trimmed by 4 bases and V by 4 bases; bases with no gene match: 9. The length of the CDR3 is 15 residues. Per germline, CDR1 SGDLS and CDR2 YYNGEE. Overall study findings and caveats: Memory T cells appeared less diverse than naive cells, which seemed to contribute substantially to alloresponse.

The source of this sequence is a human donor in good health. The specimen sequenced was CD4+ T cells sorted from blood. The chain employs TRBV9 and TRBJ2-7; 9 positions agree with TRBD1. CDR3 loop: CASSPRQGGLYEQYF. CDR3 nucleotide sequence: TGTGCCAGCAGCCCCCGACAGGGGGGTCTTTACGAGCAGTACTTC.